This T cell receptor beta chain was found in a study of blood T cells in healthy people across ages. Study details: Per two T cells, about one barcoded beta molecule was captured through template switching.

A J-beta primer mix and a sample-barcoded 5' primer were used in a second PCR of roughly 7 to 12 cycles. Every cDNA molecule carried a tag from a template-switch adaptor bearing 12 random nucleotides. Using its own MiXCR run on the 5' RACE reads, TCRdb lists one record per CDR3 protein. The table lists 1,500,000 or so distinct CDR3 sequences, less than 45% of them singletons, with about 4.1% in the top ten. Findings and caveats of the study: For the donors, CMV status was unknown and possibly confounded expanded clonotype changes. When set beside aged donors, long-lived donors presented more naive CD4+ cells and higher diversity.

In the case of this clonotype: Antigen specificity is unknown.

The CDR3 length is 16 residues. CDR1 LGHNA and CDR2 YSLEER come from the germline V gene. J lost 8 bases, V lost 4 bases, and 7 bases had no gene match. The genes are TRBV4-3 and TRBJ2-1, with 14 bases lining up with TRBD2. Sequencing was performed on blood. The receptor's source is a woman between 18 and 29 years old in good health. This CDR3 reads CASSRTSGGYPDEQFF. CDR3 sequence (DNA): TGCGCCAGCAGCCGGACTAGCGGGGGGTACCCAGATGAGCAGTTCTTC.